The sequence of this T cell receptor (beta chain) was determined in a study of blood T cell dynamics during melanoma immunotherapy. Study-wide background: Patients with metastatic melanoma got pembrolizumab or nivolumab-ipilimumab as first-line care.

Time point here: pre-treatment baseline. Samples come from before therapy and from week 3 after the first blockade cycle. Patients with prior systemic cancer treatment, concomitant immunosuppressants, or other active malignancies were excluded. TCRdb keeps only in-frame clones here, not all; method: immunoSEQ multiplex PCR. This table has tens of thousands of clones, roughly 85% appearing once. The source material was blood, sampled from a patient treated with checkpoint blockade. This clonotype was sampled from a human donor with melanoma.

This CDR3 reads CASRPLAGGAGELFF. The DNA of the CDR3 is TGTGCCAGCAGACCGTTAGCGGGAGGGGCCGGGGAGCTGTTTTTT. This chain connects TRBV5-4 to TRBJ2-2; TRBD2 matches 11 bases. V shed 5 bases and J 6 bases; nucleotides not matched to a gene: 6. Germline V CDR1 and CDR2: SGHNT, YYREEE (reference sequence). The CDR3 spans 15 residues.